This is a list of T cell receptor beta chains from one sample in a study of identical twins. A single record per CDR3 protein comes from TCRdb applying MiXCR to the 5' RACE reads. Seen here are some 710,000 distinct CDR3 sequences, 5.5% to 7.5% observed once, and the top ten hold 1.5% to 2%. The specimen was naive T cells sorted from blood. These receptor sequences come from a man between 18 and 29 years old in good health. Each CDR3 is given with its conserved first and last residue. The order of the fields is CDR3 DNA, CDR3 protein, clone size, J gene, D gene, V gene. The D gene is left open where the match is weak. Expanded clones get a size class; other rows say once, few or many, or leave the size out.

DNA: TGCGCCAGCAGTCAGTTACACCGGGACAGATCCTACGAGCAGTACTTC; CDR3: CASSQLHRDRSYEQYF; size: few; J: TRBJ2-7; D: TRBD1; V: TRBV23-1
DNA: TGTGCCAGCAGGAGAGCTGAAGCTTTCTTT; CDR3: CASRRAEAFF; size: few; J: TRBJ1-1; D: NA; V: TRBV2
DNA: TGTGCCAGCAGCCCCGCGACAGGGTTTACTAAAGGCTACACCTTC; CDR3: CASSPATGFTKGYTF; size: few; J: TRBJ1-2; D: TRBD1; V: TRBV7-9
DNA: TGCGCCAGCAGCCCCGGTGTAGCGGGAGTTCGACTGGGGGAGACCCAGTACTTC; CDR3: CASSPGVAGVRLGETQYF; size: NA; J: TRBJ2-5; D: TRBD2; V: TRBV5-1
DNA: TGTGCCAGCAGCGGGTCGGGGACTACAGTCTACGAGCAGTACTTC; CDR3: CASSGSGTTVYEQYF; size: many; J: TRBJ2-7; D: TRBD2; V: TRBV6-1
DNA: TGTGCCACCAGCAGAGGAAGTAGCGGGGTAGCCAAAAACATTCAGTACTTC; CDR3: CATSRGSSGVAKNIQYF; size: many; J: TRBJ2-4; D: TRBD2; V: TRBV15
DNA: TGTGCCAGCTCACGGGACCGTATTGCGAATGAGCAGTTCTTC; CDR3: CASSRDRIANEQFF; size: few; J: TRBJ2-1; D: NA; V: TRBV18
DNA: TGCAGCGTTGTTGCTAGCGGGAGGGCTAACGAGCAGTACTTC; CDR3: CSVVASGRANEQYF; size: few; J: TRBJ2-7; D: TRBD2; V: TRBV29-1
DNA: TGTGCCAGCAGTTTCAGGGTCAATCAGCCCCAGCATTTT; CDR3: CASSFRVNQPQHF; size: NA; J: TRBJ1-5; D: NA; V: TRBV6-2/TRBV6-3
DNA: TGCGCCAGCAGCCAAGATCGGTTGAGCAGTGAGCAGTTCTTC; CDR3: CASSQDRLSSEQFF; size: many; J: TRBJ2-1; D: NA; V: TRBV4-1
DNA: TGCAGTGCTAGAGTACCGGGAGTCGTAGTAGGTGAGCAGTTCTTC; CDR3: CSARVPGVVVGEQFF; size: NA; J: TRBJ2-1; D: NA; V: TRBV20-1
DNA: TGCGCCAGCAGCTCGGGGATCGGGACAGGGGGAGAGACCCAGTACTTC; CDR3: CASSSGIGTGGETQYF; size: many; J: TRBJ2-5; D: TRBD1; V: TRBV5-1
DNA: TGTGCCAGCAGACCCAGCGGGGCGAACACCGGGGAGCTGTTTTTT; CDR3: CASRPSGANTGELFF; size: few; J: TRBJ2-2; D: TRBD2; V: TRBV3-1
DNA: TGTGCCAGCAGTTTTGAGACCATGAACACTGAAGCTTTCTTT; CDR3: CASSFETMNTEAFF; size: many; J: TRBJ1-1; D: NA; V: TRBV12-3/TRBV12-4
DNA: TGCAGTGCGGGGTCCTGGGGAGATACGCAGTATTTT; CDR3: CSAGSWGDTQYF; size: many; J: TRBJ2-3; D: NA; V: TRBV20-1
DNA: TGTGCCAGCAGTTTTCTCAGGGTAGGGAACACTGAAGCTTTCTTT; CDR3: CASSFLRVGNTEAFF; size: NA; J: TRBJ1-1; D: NA; V: TRBV12-3/TRBV12-4
DNA: TGCAGTGCTAGGTCTCAGGGGATCATCCAGCCCCAGCATTTT; CDR3: CSARSQGIIQPQHF; size: many; J: TRBJ1-5; D: NA; V: TRBV20-1